The 18 T cell receptor beta chains given below trace back to one sample, sequenced in a study of cytomegalovirus exposure and HLA in healthy donors. 60 Vbeta and 13 Jbeta primers were used in PCR. Profiling relied on immunoSEQ multiplex PCR, and the TCRdb table lists in-frame clones only, not all of them. This sample has approximately 110,000 clones, with about 70% found just once. Sequencing was performed on PBMCs. These receptors were collected from a man between 45 and 60 years old in good health and CMV-seropositive.

DNA of the CDR3: TGCAGTACTCGACAGAACACTGAAGCTTTCTTT. This encodes CSTRQNTEAFF. The chain carries TRBV20-1 and TRBJ1-1, with unresolved D. This CDR3 spans 11 amino acids. The V gene's germline CDR1 is DFQATT and CDR2 SNEGSKA (reference sequence). Trimming pared 8 bases from V and 1 base from J, leaving 8 bases between.

The chain uses TRBV12-5 and TRBJ2-2, with TRBD2 identical over 12 bases. This CDR3 comprises 17 residues. V lost 0 bases, J lost 1 base, and 0 bases stayed unmatched. Looked up from germline, CDR1 is LGHNT and CDR2 is FRNRAP. CDR3 coding DNA: TGTGCTAGTGGTTTGGTACTAGCGGGGGGGAACACCGGGGAGCTGTTTTTT. It translates to CASGLVLAGGNTGELFF.

This clone was seen a few times. The V gene is TRBV14, the J gene TRBJ1-1; D perhaps matches TRBD1 (5 bases). Germline values: CDR1 SGHDN, CDR2 FVKESK. This CDR3 contains 16 residues. V lost 4 bases and J 1 base, leaving 16 bases between the germline ends. Here the CDR3 DNA reads TGTGCCAGCAGCCGAGAGGGACTTAGACCGAACACTGAAGCTTTCTTT. This translates into CASSREGLRPNTEAFF.

This clone appeared a single time. This chain uses TRBV13 with TRBJ2-7, with TRBD1 matching 11 bases. J gave up 5 bases and V 5 bases, and 8 bases lay outside the gene matches. Per the germline V gene, CDR1 is PRHDT and CDR2 is FYEKMQ (reference sequence). The CDR3 consists of 15 residues. The CDR3 protein is CASSPSGQGAHEQYF. In nucleotides, the CDR3 is TGTGCCAGCAGCCCCAGCGGACAGGGGGCCCACGAGCAGTACTTC.

This clone was detected a few times. The genes are TRBV9 and TRBJ2-7, with a weak D call TRBD2 (5 bases). This CDR3 has 15 residues. The V end was cut by 2 bases, the J end by 1 base, with 13 bases between. Germline assignment: CDR1 SGDLS and CDR2 YYNGEE. CDR3 loop: CASSVGLADSYEQYF. Written as DNA, the CDR3 is TGTGCCAGCAGCGTTGGTCTAGCAGATTCCTACGAGCAGTACTTC.

This chain uses TRBV28 with TRBJ2-7, with TRBD1 matching 12 bases. CDR1 is MDHEN and CDR2 is SYDVKM in the germline V gene. Trimming cost V 6 bases and J 4 bases; bases outside gene matches: 7. The CDR3 consists of 15 residues. The CDR3 bases are TGTGCCAGCAGCACCGGGACAGGGGGCGAGTACGAGCAGTACTTC. Protein sequence: CASSTGTGGEYEQYF.

V gene TRBV10-1 combines with J gene TRBJ1-4, with TRBD1 identical over 9 bases. This CDR3 is 13 amino acids long. V dropped 9 bases and J dropped 14; count of bases not matched to a gene: 13. Germline assignment: CDR1 WNHNN and CDR2 SYGVQD (reference sequence). For the CDR3, the DNA is TGCGCCAGTCCGGGACAGGGACCTGGCAGTCTGTTTTTT. Its translation is CASPGQGPGSLFF.

The chain carries TRBV5-1 and TRBJ2-3, with 7 positions matching TRBD2. The CDR3 is 15 residues long. Per germline, CDR1 SGHRS and CDR2 YFSETQ. The V gene end was trimmed by 3 bases and the J gene end by 3 bases; junction bases not matched to a gene: 7. This CDR3 reads CASSSKTSVTDTQYF. The CDR3 DNA is TGCGCCAGCAGCTCAAAAACTAGCGTGACAGATACGCAGTATTTT.

V gene TRBV11-2 combines with J gene TRBJ1-2, with a possible D match to TRBD1 (6 bases). Germline CDR1 and CDR2: SGHAT and FQNNGV. With 0 bases removed from V and 4 bases from J, the gap between germline ends came to 15 bases. The CDR3 loop spans 16 amino acids. In nucleotides, the CDR3 is TGTGCCAGCAGCTTAGATGGGGGAACAGGGCCCTATGGCTACACCTTC. This codes for CASSLDGGTGPYGYTF.

This chain connects TRBV5-6 to TRBJ2-5, with 7 bases identical to TRBD2. Unmatched junction bases numbered 15, after V lost 2 bases and J lost 5 bases. CDR1 is SGHDT, CDR2 YYEEEE, per germline. This CDR3 is 17 amino acids long. CDR3 sequence reads: CASSFGSGTTAGETQYF. DNA of the CDR3: TGTGCCAGCAGCTTTGGGAGCGGGACTACCGCCGGGGAGACCCAGTACTTC.

The chain employs TRBV5-1 and TRBJ2-7; 10 bases fit TRBD1. Germline loops: CDR1 SGHRS, CDR2 YFSETQ. This CDR3 is 14 amino acids long. The J segment lost 5 bases and the V segment lost 4 bases, leaving 6 bases of the junction unmatched. In nucleotides, the CDR3 is TGCGCCAGCAGCCCGGGACAGGGGTTCCACGAGCAGTACTTC. It yields the protein CASSPGQGFHEQYF.

The chain carries TRBV15 and TRBJ1-4, with a tentative D call TRBD1 (5 bases). CDR1 LNHNV and CDR2 YYDKDF come from the germline V gene (reference sequence). CDR3 size: 15 residues. V was cut by 4 bases and J by 3 bases, with 12 bases left in between. The CDR3 here is CATSKGTGPNEKLFF. The CDR3 DNA reads as TGTGCCACCAGCAAAGGCACAGGCCCTAATGAAAAACTGTTTTTT.

This sequence joins TRBV7-8 and TRBJ2-3; 7 bases line up with TRBD1. The CDR3 covers 14 residues. J was trimmed by 6 bases and V by 1 base; bases with no gene match: 4. The germline CDR1 and CDR2 sequences are SGHVS and FQNEAQ. The CDR3 reads CASSLDRGLDTQYF. In DNA form, the CDR3 reads TGTGCCAGCAGCTTAGACAGGGGCTTGGATACGCAGTATTTT.

This chain links TRBV12-5 with TRBJ2-7; 8 nucleotides line up with TRBD1. The CDR3 covers 13 residues. The ends lost 7 bases at V and 1 base at J; junction bases unmatched: 3. Per the germline V gene, CDR1 is LGHNT and CDR2 is FRNRAP. The CDR3 protein is CASARQGSYEQYF. The DNA for the CDR3 is TGTGCTAGTGCCCGACAGGGGTCCTACGAGCAGTACTTC.

The genes are TRBV6-5 and TRBJ2-6; D possibly corresponds to TRBD1 (5 bases). Germline CDR1 MNHEY, CDR2 SVGAGI. The CDR3 is made up of 16 amino acids. V lost 2 bases and J lost 0, with 8 bases in between. CDR3 region: CASSYGRASGANVLTF. The CDR3 coding sequence is TGTGCCAGCAGTTACGGCAGGGCCTCTGGGGCCAACGTCCTGACTTTC.

CDR3 nucleotide sequence: TGTGCCAGCAGCTTAGCCCATAATCAGCCCCAGCATTTT. Translated, it gives CASSLAHNQPQHF. The rearrangement joins TRBV11-2 to TRBJ1-5, with D unresolved. V was trimmed by 1 base and J by 4 bases, leaving 5 bases between them. The CDR3 spans 13 residues. Looked up from germline, CDR1 is SGHAT and CDR2 is FQNNGV.

The chain carries TRBV19 and TRBJ1-1; no firm D call. The CDR3 covers 13 residues. Trimming shortened V by 8 bases and J by 4 bases, and 14 bases separated the two germline ends. Per germline, CDR1 LNHDA and CDR2 SQIVND (reference sequence). CDR3 region: CASSAQLATEAFF. In DNA form, the CDR3 reads TGTGCCAGTTCGGCACAGCTTGCCACTGAAGCTTTCTTT.

The chain recombines TRBV5-4 with TRBJ2-1, with TRBD2 identical over 8 bases. CDR1 and CDR2 from the germline V gene are SGHNT and YYREEE (reference sequence). The CDR3 contains 15 residues. V dropped 4 bases and J dropped 8; count of bases not matched to a gene: 11. The CDR3 sequence: CASSGYLTSGHEQFF. For the CDR3, the DNA is TGTGCCAGCAGCGGCTACCTTACTAGCGGACATGAGCAGTTCTTC.